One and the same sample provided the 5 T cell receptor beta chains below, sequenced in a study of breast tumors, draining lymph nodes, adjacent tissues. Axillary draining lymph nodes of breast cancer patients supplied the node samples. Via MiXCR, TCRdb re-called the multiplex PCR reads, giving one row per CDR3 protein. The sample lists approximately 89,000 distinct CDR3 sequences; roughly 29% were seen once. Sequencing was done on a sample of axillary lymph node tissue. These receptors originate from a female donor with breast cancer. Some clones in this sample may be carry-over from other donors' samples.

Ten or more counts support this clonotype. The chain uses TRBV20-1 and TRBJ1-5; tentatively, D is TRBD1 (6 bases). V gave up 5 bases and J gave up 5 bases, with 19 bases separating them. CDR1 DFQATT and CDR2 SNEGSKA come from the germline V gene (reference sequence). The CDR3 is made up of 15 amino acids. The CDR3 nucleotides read TGCAGTGCTCCGGCCGGACGGGGGGGCGATCAGCCCCAGCATTTT. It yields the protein CSAPAGRGGDQPQHF.

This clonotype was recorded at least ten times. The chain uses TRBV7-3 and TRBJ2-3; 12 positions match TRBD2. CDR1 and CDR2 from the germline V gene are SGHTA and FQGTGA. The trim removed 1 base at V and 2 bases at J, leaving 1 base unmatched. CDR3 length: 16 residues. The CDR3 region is CASSLRLAGVTDTQYF. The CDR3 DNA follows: TGTGCCAGCAGCTTAAGACTAGCGGGAGTCACAGATACGCAGTATTTT. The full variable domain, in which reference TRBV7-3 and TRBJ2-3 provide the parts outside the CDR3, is GAGVSQTPSNKVTEKGKYVELRCDPISGHTALYWYRQSLGQGPEFLIYFQGTGAADDSGLPNDRFFAVRPEGSVSTLKIQRTERGDSAVYLCASSLRLAGVTDTQYFGPGTRLTVL.

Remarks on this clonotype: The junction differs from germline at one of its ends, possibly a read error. The chain's CDR3 is CASSQTHCEQYF. CDR3 coding DNA: TGTGCTAGCAGCCAAACCCACTGCGAGCAGTACTTC. The genes are TRBV11-2 and TRBJ2-7; D remains ambiguous. The germline V gene has CDR1 SGHAT and CDR2 FQNNGV. The CDR3 is made up of 12 amino acids.

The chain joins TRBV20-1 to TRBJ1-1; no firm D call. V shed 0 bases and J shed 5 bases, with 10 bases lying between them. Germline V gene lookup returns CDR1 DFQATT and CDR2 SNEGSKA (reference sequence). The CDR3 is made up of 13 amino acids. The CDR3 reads CSARDFMITEAFF. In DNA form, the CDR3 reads TGCAGTGCTAGAGACTTTATGATTACTGAAGCTTTCTTT.

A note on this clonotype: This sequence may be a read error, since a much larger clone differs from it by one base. The CDR3 reads CTSSPGQGGNEQFF. As DNA, the CDR3 is TGTACCAGCTCACCAGGGCAGGGCGGCAATGAGCAGTTCTTC. The gene calls are TRBV18 and TRBJ2-1; D is perhaps TRBD1 (5 bases). Germline CDR1 and CDR2: KGHSH and LQKENI. This CDR3 has 14 residues.